The clone carrying this TCR beta chain was counted between two and nine times. The repertoire was sequenced with immunoSEQ multiplex PCR; TCRdb's copy has only in-frame clones and lacks some. This table holds roughly 18,000 clones, over 80% found once. The data belong to a study of T cells in localized non-small cell lung cancer. The germline V gene has CDR1 SQVTM and CDR2 ANQGSEA. The CDR3 length is 14 residues. The junction had 8 bases not matched to a gene; V was cut back by 0 bases and J by 8 bases. The chain carries TRBV29-1 and TRBJ1-2; TRBD1 matches at 8 bases. The sequencing used peripheral blood, collected before any cancer treatment. This TCR derives from an older female donor with stage I lung adenocarcinoma. The CDR3 region is CSVEDLDRVWGYTF. CDR3 coding DNA: TGCAGCGTTGAAGATTTGGACAGGGTGTGGGGCTACACCTTC.